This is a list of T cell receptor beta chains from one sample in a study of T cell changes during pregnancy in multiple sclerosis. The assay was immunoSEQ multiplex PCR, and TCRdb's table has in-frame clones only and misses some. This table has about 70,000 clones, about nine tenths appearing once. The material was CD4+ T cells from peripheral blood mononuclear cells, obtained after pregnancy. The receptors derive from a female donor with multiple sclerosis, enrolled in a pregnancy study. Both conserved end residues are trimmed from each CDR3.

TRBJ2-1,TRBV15,ATSGYSGGHNEQF
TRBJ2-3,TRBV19,ASSMGTGSTDTQY
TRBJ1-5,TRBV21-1,ASSGRTGAWDQPQH
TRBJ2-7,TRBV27,ASSLRGSSGRAVLHEQY
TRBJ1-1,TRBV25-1,ASSASDFNTEAF
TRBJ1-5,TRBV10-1,ASSEHAIYRGIPQPQH
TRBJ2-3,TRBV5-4,ASSLATDTQY
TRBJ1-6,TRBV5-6,ASSLGLGQGNSPLH
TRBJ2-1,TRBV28,ASSLRYGTSGSGEQF
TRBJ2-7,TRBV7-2,ASSAHSVYEQY
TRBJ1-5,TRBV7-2,ASSYDGNQPQH
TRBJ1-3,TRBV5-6,ASSSRTASSGNTIY
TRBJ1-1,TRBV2,ASSSTGRDTEAF
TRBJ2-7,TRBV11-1,ASSFGSQVYEQY
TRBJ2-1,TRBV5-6,ASSTPTGAVHNEQF
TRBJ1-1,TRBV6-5,ASSYSSGGGTEAF
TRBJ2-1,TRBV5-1,ASSFGLGGNEQF
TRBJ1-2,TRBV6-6,ASSDRVGYT
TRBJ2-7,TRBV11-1,ASSQGGGRRREQY
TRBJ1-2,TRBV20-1,SAFTGGGYT
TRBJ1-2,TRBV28,ASSPTGGVTGYT
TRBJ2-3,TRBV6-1,ASSVVAGDTDTQY
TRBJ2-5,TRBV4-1,ASSLTRQGHQETQY
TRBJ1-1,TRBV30,ADRTANTEAF
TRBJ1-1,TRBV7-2,ASSLVQVSEAF
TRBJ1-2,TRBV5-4,ASSFLDRAGYT
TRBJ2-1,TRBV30,AYNRATYNEQF
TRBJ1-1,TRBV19,ASSTTGTGGVPAF
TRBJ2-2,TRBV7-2,ASSFTLAAGELF
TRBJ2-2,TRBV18,ASSPKQGVLNTGELF
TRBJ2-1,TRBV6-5,ASSSLTSGGLNEQF
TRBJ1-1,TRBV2,ASRVTGYTEAF
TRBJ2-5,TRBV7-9,ASNTGSFQETQY
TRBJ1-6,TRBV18,ASSSGQGNSPLH
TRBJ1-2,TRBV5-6,ASSLAASLRSDGYT
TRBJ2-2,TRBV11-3,ASSFQGDTGELF
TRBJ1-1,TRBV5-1,ASSSETVNTEAF
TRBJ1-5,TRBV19,ATSRWEGMGNQPQH
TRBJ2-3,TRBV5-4,ASSLTSGGPGTQY
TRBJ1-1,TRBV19,ATSTGTAEAF
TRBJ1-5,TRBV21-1,ASSSQQGRNQPQH
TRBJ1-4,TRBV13,ASNLQGAEITTNEKLF
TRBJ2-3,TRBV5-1,ASSPVVLAASVRADTQY
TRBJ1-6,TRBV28,ASRPTGVNSPLH
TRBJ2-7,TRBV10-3,AISESRGTPYEQY
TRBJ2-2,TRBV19,ASSVRGTSGAGELF
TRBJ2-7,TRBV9,ASSVDGGEQY
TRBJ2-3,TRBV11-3,ASSLGLNPSTDTQY
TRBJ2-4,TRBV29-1,SVGDLGNIQY